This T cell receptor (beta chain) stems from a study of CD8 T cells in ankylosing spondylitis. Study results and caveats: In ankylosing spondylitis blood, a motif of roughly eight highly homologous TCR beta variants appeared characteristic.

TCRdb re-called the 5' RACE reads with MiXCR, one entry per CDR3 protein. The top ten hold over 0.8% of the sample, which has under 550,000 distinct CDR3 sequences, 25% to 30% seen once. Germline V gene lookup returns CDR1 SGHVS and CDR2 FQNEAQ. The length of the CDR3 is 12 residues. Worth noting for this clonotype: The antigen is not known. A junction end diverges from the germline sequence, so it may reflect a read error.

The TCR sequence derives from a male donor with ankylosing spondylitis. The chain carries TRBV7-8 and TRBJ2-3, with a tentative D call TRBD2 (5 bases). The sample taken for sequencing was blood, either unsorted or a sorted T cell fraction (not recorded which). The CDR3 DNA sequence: TGTGCCAGCAGCCCTAGCAAAGATACGCAGTATTTT. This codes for CASSPSKDTQYF.